Each of the 27 T cell receptor beta chains below was sequenced from the same sample in a study of blood T cell repertoires in COVID-19. Profiled with immunoSEQ multiplex PCR; TCRdb holds only in-frame clones, not every one. The sample has some 300,000 clones, approximately 90% seen once. Sequences were obtained from peripheral blood. These receptor sequences come from a woman in her forties or fifties with COVID-19, enrolled during active disease.

This clone was detected once. The rearrangement uses TRBV7-9 and TRBJ2-3; D is perhaps TRBD2 (6 bases). Germline loops: CDR1 SEHNR, CDR2 FQNEAQ (reference sequence). The CDR3 spans 18 residues. V lost 6 bases, J lost 0 bases, and 22 bases lay in between. The CDR3 sequence is CASRDYGRGSGSTDTQYF. As DNA, the CDR3 is TGTGCCAGCAGGGATTATGGGCGGGGTAGCGGTAGCACAGATACGCAGTATTTT.

This clone was detected a few times. V is TRBV7-2 and J is TRBJ1-6; unclear D gene. Germline V gene data show CDR1 as SGHTA and CDR2 as FQGNSA. This CDR3 has 15 amino acids. V was cut by 5 bases and J by 2 bases, with 10 bases left in between. In nucleotides, the CDR3 is TGTGCCAGCAGCACCTATTCACCCTATAATTCACCCCTCCACTTT. Translation: CASSTYSPYNSPLHF.

The chain combines TRBV7-9 with TRBJ2-5, with 10 bases that match TRBD2. CDR1 is SEHNR and CDR2 is FQNEAQ in the germline V gene (reference sequence). CDR3 length: 16 residues. Trimming cost V 3 bases and J 2 bases; bases outside gene matches: 6. This CDR3 is CASSFLSGRFQETQYF. CDR3 DNA sequence: TGTGCCAGCAGCTTCCTTAGCGGGAGGTTTCAAGAGACCCAGTACTTC.

J is TRBJ2-1 and V is TRBV19; perhaps TRBD1 as D (7 bases). This CDR3 has 15 residues. Germline CDR1 is LNHDA and CDR2 is SQIVND (reference sequence). Trimming left V 5 bases short and J 2 bases short, with 13 bases between. The CDR3 protein is CASSLEGATYNEQFF. CDR3 in DNA: TGTGCCAGTAGTTTGGAGGGGGCGACCTACAATGAGCAGTTCTTC.

CDR3 coding DNA: TGCGCCAGCAGCTTGGGCGCATACTCGGTTCTTCGGTTGTACGAGCAGTACTTC. Amino acids: CASSLGAYSVLRLYEQYF. V gene TRBV5-1 combines with J gene TRBJ2-7; D not resolved. This CDR3 spans 18 amino acids. Trimming shortened V by 0 bases and J by 4 bases, and 23 bases separated the two germline ends. Germline V CDR1 and CDR2: SGHRS, YFSETQ.

The gene calls are TRBV30 and TRBJ2-3; TRBD2 agrees at 10 bases. V shed 0 bases, J shed 2 bases, and the junction held 5 bases outside the gene matches. CDR3 length: 16 residues. Germline V gene sequence: CDR1 GTSNPN, CDR2 SVGIG (reference sequence). The CDR3 DNA follows: TGTGCCTGGAGTGTGTCTAGCGGGAGTGTCACAGATACGCAGTATTTT. Residues: CAWSVSSGSVTDTQYF.

This chain uses TRBV19 with TRBJ1-1; tentative D call: TRBD1 (5 bases). V shed 4 bases and J shed 1 base, with 10 bases lying between them. In germline, CDR1 is LNHDA, CDR2 SQIVND (reference sequence). The CDR3 runs to 14 residues. DNA for the CDR3: TGTGCCAGTAGTAGAGGACACAAGAACACTGAAGCTTTCTTT. Translating it yields CASSRGHKNTEAFF.

CDR3: CASSKKGDNGGRSYEQYF. Here the CDR3 DNA reads TGTGCCAGCAGCAAAAAAGGGGATAATGGCGGGAGGAGCTACGAGCAGTACTTC. The V gene is TRBV21-1, the J gene TRBJ2-7; the D segment call TRBD2 is taken from the table without a DNA check. TRBV21-1 is shown as a pseudogene. The CDR3 covers 18 residues.

The chain is built from TRBV9 and TRBJ1-6, with 7 nucleotides matching TRBD1. The CDR3 loop spans 20 amino acids. V lost 4 bases to trimming and J lost 0 bases; unmatched junction nucleotides: 16. Germline loops: CDR1 SGDLS, CDR2 YYNGEE. The CDR3 DNA sequence: TGTGCCAGCAGCCCTCGGCAGCCGGGACAGTCAAGCTCCTATAATTCACCCCTCCACTTT. Protein product: CASSPRQPGQSSSYNSPLHF.

The chain combines TRBV4-1 with TRBJ2-7; tentatively, D is TRBD1 (5 bases). The CDR3 sequence is 15 residues long. CDR1 MGHRA and CDR2 YSYEKL come from the germline V gene. With 1 base removed from V and 2 bases from J, the gap between germline ends came to 12 bases. CDR3 protein: CASSQGRAGTYEQYF. Here the CDR3 DNA reads TGCGCCAGCAGCCAAGGCAGGGCAGGTACCTACGAGCAGTACTTC.

The V call is TRBV19, the J call TRBJ2-7; D is perhaps TRBD2 (5 bases). The germline V and J ends were trimmed by 3 bases and 2 bases, with 17 bases remaining between them. From germline, CDR1 is LNHDA and CDR2 SQIVND (reference sequence). CDR3 length: 16 amino acids. The CDR3 here is CASSMRAADQTYEQYF. The CDR3, as DNA: TGTGCCAGTAGTATGCGGGCGGCGGATCAGACCTACGAGCAGTACTTC.

V gene TRBV5-6 combines with J gene TRBJ2-1, with TRBD2 matching over 13 bases. V shed 5 bases and J 1 base; nucleotides not matched to a gene: 9. The germline V gene encodes CDR1 SGHDT and CDR2 YYEEEE. This CDR3 is built from 18 residues. Written as DNA, the CDR3 is TGTGCCAGCAGTTCGGGACTAGCGGGATCAGGGTCCTACAATGAGCAGTTCTTC. Translating gives CASSSGLAGSGSYNEQFF.

The rearrangement uses TRBV9 and TRBJ2-7; TRBD1 agrees at 11 bases. The V segment lost 4 bases and the J segment 3 bases; nucleotides outside the gene matches: 12. Germline CDR1 reads SGDLS; CDR2 reads YYNGEE. This CDR3 is built from 17 residues. Here the CDR3 DNA reads TGTGCCAGCAGCCCCGGGACAGGGGGGATTTATGACTACGAGCAGTACTTC. Its translation: CASSPGTGGIYDYEQYF. The variable domain in full, completed from reference TRBV9 and TRBJ2-7, reads DSGVTQTPKHLITATGQRVTLRCSPRSGDLSVYWYQQSLDQGLQFLIQYYNGEERAKGNILERFSAQQFPDLHSELNLSSLELGDSALYFCASSPGTGGIYDYEQYFGPGTRLTVT.

The V call is TRBV28, the J call TRBJ1-5, with no clear D. The germline gives CDR1 MDHEN, CDR2 SYDVKM. Trimming left V 7 bases short and J 2 bases short, with 9 bases between. This CDR3 has 13 residues. CDR3 protein: CASTERGNQPQHF. The CDR3 DNA is TGTGCCAGCACCGAGAGGGGCAATCAGCCCCAGCATTTT.

This chain joins TRBV19 and TRBJ1-2; D gene unclear. The CDR3 runs 12 residues. Germline V lookup: CDR1 LNHDA, CDR2 SQIVND (reference sequence). Trimming removed 3 bases from V and 0 bases from J, with 2 bases in between. The CDR3 spells CASSIANYGYTF. The CDR3, as DNA: TGTGCCAGTAGTATCGCTAACTATGGCTACACCTTC.

This chain uses TRBV29-1 with TRBJ2-7, with 7 bases matching TRBD1. Germline CDR1 reads SQVTM; CDR2 reads ANQGSEA. Trimming took 5 bases from V and 1 from J; bases not matched to a gene: 5. The CDR3 covers 13 residues. The CDR3 DNA follows: TGCAGCGTTTCGGGACAGAGTTCCTACGAGCAGTACTTC. This encodes CSVSGQSSYEQYF.

The genes are TRBV7-2 and TRBJ2-1; D not resolved. Germline V CDR1 and CDR2: SGHTA, FQGNSA. There are 14 residues in the CDR3. Trimming removed 5 bases from V and 7 bases from J, with 15 bases in between. CDR3 loop: CASSPTQARNEQFF. The DNA for the CDR3 is TGTGCCAGCAGCCCTACCCAAGCGAGGAATGAGCAGTTCTTC.

V usage is TRBV6-5 and J usage is TRBJ2-7, with 12 bases lining up with TRBD2. In germline, CDR1 is MNHEY, CDR2 SVGAGI. The CDR3 is made up of 15 amino acids. Trimming removed 7 bases from V and 2 bases from J; junction bases left unmatched: 6. CDR3 nucleotides: TGTGCCAGCATTCGACTAGCGGGAGATACCTACGAGCAGTACTTC. This gives the protein CASIRLAGDTYEQYF.

J is TRBJ1-2 and V is TRBV15; TRBD1 might be the D (5 bases). With 4 bases removed from V and 4 bases from J, the gap between germline ends came to 16 bases. In germline, CDR1 is LNHNV, CDR2 YYDKDF (reference sequence). The CDR3 consists of 15 residues. CDR3 in amino acids: CATSNTGQSFYGYTF. The CDR3 DNA is TGTGCCACCAGCAACACTGGACAAAGCTTCTATGGCTACACCTTC. The whole variable domain, filled in from reference TRBV15 and TRBJ1-2, reads DAMVIQNPRYQVTQFGKPVTLSCSQTLNHNVMYWYQQKSSQAPKLLFHYYDKDFNNEADTPDNFQSRRPNTSFCFLDIRSPGLGDTAMYLCATSNTGQSFYGYTFGSGTRLTVV.

The rearrangement uses TRBV30 and TRBJ2-6, with D tentatively TRBD1 (7 bases). This CDR3 comprises 14 residues. Germline assignment: CDR1 GTSNPN and CDR2 SVGIG (reference sequence). Trimming removed 2 bases from V and 7 bases from J, with 12 bases in between. The CDR3 here is CAWSRQGGANVLTF. As DNA, the CDR3 is TGTGCCTGGAGTCGACAGGGAGGCGCCAACGTCCTGACTTTC.

The chain combines TRBV11-3 with TRBJ2-2, with TRBD2 identical over 14 bases. V shed 1 base and J 4 bases; nucleotides not matched to a gene: 11. The CDR3 extends over 20 amino acids. CDR1 SGHNT and CDR2 YENEEA come from the germline V gene. CDR3 amino acids: CASSLAGLGLAGESTGELFF. DNA for the CDR3: TGTGCCAGCAGCTTAGCCGGCCTGGGACTAGCGGGAGAGAGCACCGGGGAGCTGTTTTTT.

The chain has TRBV7-9 and TRBJ2-3; D remains ambiguous. The V and J ends lost 6 bases and 6 bases respectively, with 10 bases between them. Germline loops: CDR1 SEHNR, CDR2 FQNEAQ (reference sequence). The CDR3 is 12 amino acids. CDR3 residues: CASRTNSDTQYF. DNA for the CDR3: TGTGCCAGCAGAACAAACAGTGATACGCAGTATTTT.

The V call is TRBV19, the J call TRBJ1-1; D may be TRBD1 (6 bases). The V end was cut by 3 bases, the J end by 4 bases, with 15 bases between. This CDR3 contains 15 residues. Germline V gene lookup returns CDR1 LNHDA and CDR2 SQIVND (reference sequence). This CDR3 is CASSIQAQGPTEAFF. CDR3 bases: TGTGCCAGTAGTATTCAGGCACAGGGTCCCACTGAAGCTTTCTTT.

This chain connects TRBV3-1 (or the pseudogene TRBV3-2) to TRBJ1-1; D uncertain. Germline CDR1 and CDR2: LGHDT and YNNKEL (reference sequence). The CDR3 is 14 residues long. V lost 2 bases and J lost 3, with 10 bases in between. CDR3 sequence reads: CASSQPGRDTEAFF. The CDR3 nucleotides read TGTGCCAGCAGCCAACCGGGTCGGGACACTGAAGCTTTCTTT.

The chain combines TRBV5-1 with TRBJ1-1, with D unresolved. The CDR3 consists of 14 residues. With 0 bases removed from V and 2 bases from J, the gap between germline ends came to 8 bases. CDR1 is SGHRS and CDR2 is YFSETQ in the germline V gene. The CDR3: CASSLARANTEAFF. CDR3 DNA: TGCGCCAGCAGCTTGGCGCGGGCCAACACTGAAGCTTTCTTT.

The rearrangement uses TRBV7-8 and TRBJ1-3, with D hard to call. This CDR3 is 16 amino acids long. Germline CDR1 and CDR2: SGHVS and FQNEAQ. Trimming shortened V by 5 bases and J by 0 bases, and 14 bases separated the two germline ends. CDR3 nucleotides: TGTGCCAGCAGCCAGAATATCAGGTTCTCTGGAAACACCATATATTTT. As protein: CASSQNIRFSGNTIYF.

V and J are TRBV11-2 and TRBJ1-1; D ambiguous. This CDR3 contains 13 residues. CDR1 and CDR2 (germline): SGHAT, FQNNGV. V was trimmed by 1 base and J by 4 bases, leaving 7 bases between them. The CDR3 is CASSLGSGTEAFF. The CDR3 region has the DNA TGTGCCAGCAGCTTAGGGTCGGGCACTGAAGCTTTCTTT.